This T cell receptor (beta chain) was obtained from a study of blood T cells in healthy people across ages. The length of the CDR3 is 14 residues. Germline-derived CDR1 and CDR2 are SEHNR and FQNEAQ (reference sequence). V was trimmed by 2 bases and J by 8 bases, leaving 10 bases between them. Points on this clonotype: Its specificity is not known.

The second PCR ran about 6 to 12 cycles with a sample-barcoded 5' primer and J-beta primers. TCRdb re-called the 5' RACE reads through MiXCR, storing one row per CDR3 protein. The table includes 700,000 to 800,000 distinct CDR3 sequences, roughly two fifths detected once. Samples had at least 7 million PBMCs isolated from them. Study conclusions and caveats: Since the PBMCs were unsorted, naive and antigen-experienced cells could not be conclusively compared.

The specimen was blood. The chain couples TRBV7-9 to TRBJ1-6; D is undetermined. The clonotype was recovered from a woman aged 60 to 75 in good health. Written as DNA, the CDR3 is TGTGCCAGCAGCTTACCAGGAGCGGATTCACCCCTCCACTTT. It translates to CASSLPGADSPLHF.